A selection of T cell receptor beta chains follows, all from one sample in a study of blood T cell repertoires in COVID-19. Profiled with immunoSEQ multiplex PCR; TCRdb holds only in-frame clones, not every one. In the table there are more than 95,000 clones, almost 70% of which are singletons. Material: peripheral blood. The receptors shown here come from a woman in her 70s with acute or convalescent COVID-19. CDR3s include the opening cysteine and the closing phenylalanine or tryptophan. D genes are given only for firm matches. Size is stated for part of the rows, as once, few or many counts, or as a class when the clone is expanded.

clone size: NA; V gene: TRBV6-5; D gene: NA; J gene: TRBJ2-5; CDR3 DNA: TGTGCCAGCCCCAGGGGACGTCGGATGGAGACCCAGTACTTC; CDR3 protein: CASPRGRRMETQYF
clone size: NA; V gene: TRBV19; D gene: TRBD2; J gene: TRBJ2-1; CDR3 DNA: TGTGCCAGTAGTACTACGCCAGGGACTAGCGGAGAGCAGTTCTTC; CDR3 protein: CASSTTPGTSGEQFF
clone size: NA; V gene: TRBV21-1; D gene: NA; J gene: TRBJ1-5; CDR3 DNA: TGTGCCAGCAGCACAATAGGGGGCGTTCAACATCAGCCCCAGCATTTT; CDR3 protein: CASSTIGGVQHQPQHF
clone size: few; V gene: TRBV3-1/TRBV3-2; D gene: TRBD2; J gene: TRBJ2-6; CDR3 DNA: TGTGCCAGCAGCCCCTTAGCGGGAGGGCCCCTTGGCTCTGGGGCCAACGTCCTGACTTTC; CDR3 protein: CASSPLAGGPLGSGANVLTF
clone size: NA; V gene: TRBV4-1; D gene: TRBD2; J gene: TRBJ2-3; CDR3 DNA: TGCGCCAGCAGGGCCTACGGAGCGGGGCCTAGCACAGATACGCAGTATTTT; CDR3 protein: CASRAYGAGPSTDTQYF
clone size: NA; V gene: TRBV10-3; D gene: TRBD1; J gene: TRBJ2-3; CDR3 DNA: TGTGCCATCAGTGAGTCAGGCGGGGGACAGGGTAGCACAGATACGCAGTATTTT; CDR3 protein: CAISESGGGQGSTDTQYF
clone size: once; V gene: TRBV19; D gene: NA; J gene: TRBJ2-5; CDR3 DNA: TGTGCCAGTAGTATAGATCTGGACTTCCAAGAGACCCAGTACTTC; CDR3 protein: CASSIDLDFQETQYF
clone size: few; V gene: TRBV4-3; D gene: TRBD2; J gene: TRBJ2-7; CDR3 DNA: TGCGCCAGCAGCCAAGGGGCGGGGGGGCAAACCTACGAGCAGTACTTC; CDR3 protein: CASSQGAGGQTYEQYF
clone size: NA; V gene: TRBV6-5; D gene: NA; J gene: TRBJ1-5; CDR3 DNA: TGTGCCAGCAGTTTCGGAGGGATGGGCAATCAGCCCCAGCATTTT; CDR3 protein: CASSFGGMGNQPQHF
clone size: NA; V gene: TRBV2; D gene: TRBD2; J gene: TRBJ2-7; CDR3 DNA: TGTGCCAGCAACCCCGGACTAGCGGTGTACGAGCAGTACTTC; CDR3 protein: CASNPGLAVYEQYF
clone size: NA; V gene: TRBV30; D gene: NA; J gene: TRBJ1-3; CDR3 DNA: TGTGCCTGGAAAGACACCAGCTCTGGAAACACCATATATTTT; CDR3 protein: CAWKDTSSGNTIYF
clone size: NA; V gene: TRBV7-9; D gene: TRBD1; J gene: TRBJ1-6; CDR3 DNA: TGTGCCAGCAGCCAGGAGACAGGGAGTTCACCCCTCCACTTT; CDR3 protein: CASSQETGSSPLHF
clone size: NA; V gene: TRBV5-6; D gene: TRBD1; J gene: TRBJ2-7; CDR3 DNA: TGTGCCAGCAGCTTTACTAGAGACAGGGGGGCCGAGCAGTACTTC; CDR3 protein: CASSFTRDRGAEQYF
clone size: NA; V gene: TRBV12-3/TRBV12-4; D gene: TRBD1; J gene: TRBJ2-7; CDR3 DNA: TGTGCCAGCAGAAGGGACAGGGGGTACGAGCAGTACTTC; CDR3 protein: CASRRDRGYEQYF
clone size: NA; V gene: TRBV6-5; D gene: NA; J gene: TRBJ1-2; CDR3 DNA: TGTGCCAGCAGTTCAGCAGGGTTTGGCTACACCTTC; CDR3 protein: CASSSAGFGYTF
clone size: once; V gene: TRBV5-1; D gene: TRBD2; J gene: TRBJ2-1; CDR3 DNA: TGCGCCAGCAGCTGGACTAGCGGGAGCATGGGTGAGCAGTTCTTC; CDR3 protein: CASSWTSGSMGEQFF
clone size: NA; V gene: TRBV5-1; D gene: NA; J gene: TRBJ2-1; CDR3 DNA: TGCGCCAGCAAGGCTCCCGGGACAGCGGGAGTGAGCAATGAGCAGTTCTTC; CDR3 protein: CASKAPGTAGVSNEQFF
clone size: once; V gene: TRBV7-2; D gene: NA; J gene: TRBJ1-4; CDR3 DNA: TGTGCCAGCAGCTTAGCGAGGCGTGATGAAAAACTGTTTTTT; CDR3 protein: CASSLARRDEKLFF
clone size: NA; V gene: TRBV4-3; D gene: NA; J gene: TRBJ1-4; CDR3 DNA: TGCGCCAGCAGCCGCGGAGGCGCTAATGAAAAACTGTTTTTT; CDR3 protein: CASSRGGANEKLFF
clone size: NA; V gene: TRBV28; D gene: NA; J gene: TRBJ2-2; CDR3 DNA: TGTGCCAGCAGTTTAGCCTCCAGGCTGAACACCGGGGAGCTGTTTTTT; CDR3 protein: CASSLASRLNTGELFF
clone size: NA; V gene: TRBV7-8; D gene: TRBD1; J gene: TRBJ2-7; CDR3 DNA: TGTGCCAGCAGCTATAGGACAGGGGGCGGCTACGAGCAGTACTTC; CDR3 protein: CASSYRTGGGYEQYF
clone size: NA; V gene: TRBV5-1; D gene: TRBD1; J gene: TRBJ1-3; CDR3 DNA: TGCGCCAGCAGCAGGGACAGGGGAGGAAACACCATATATTTT; CDR3 protein: CASSRDRGGNTIYF
clone size: NA; V gene: TRBV30; D gene: NA; J gene: TRBJ2-1; CDR3 DNA: TGTGCCTGGAGGAGGGCCGGGAATGAGCAGTTCTTC; CDR3 protein: CAWRRAGNEQFF
clone size: NA; V gene: TRBV27; D gene: TRBD2; J gene: TRBJ2-2; CDR3 DNA: TGTGCCAGCAGTTCCCTTGGACTAGCGGTGAACACCGGGGAGCTGTTTTTT; CDR3 protein: CASSSLGLAVNTGELFF
clone size: once; V gene: TRBV19; D gene: TRBD1; J gene: TRBJ2-2; CDR3 DNA: TGTGCCAGTAGTCTAGGACAGGGGGCGGGCACCGGGGAGCTGTTTTTT; CDR3 protein: CASSLGQGAGTGELFF
clone size: many; V gene: TRBV5-1; D gene: TRBD2; J gene: TRBJ2-1; CDR3 DNA: TGCGCCAGCAGCTTGGAGGGTAGCGGGAGAACCTATGAGCAGTTCTTC; CDR3 protein: CASSLEGSGRTYEQFF
clone size: NA; V gene: TRBV3-1/TRBV3-2; D gene: NA; J gene: TRBJ2-2; CDR3 DNA: TGTGCCAGCAGCCAACCCGAAGTAGCGAGTAGCACCGGGGAGCTGTTTTTT; CDR3 protein: CASSQPEVASSTGELFF
clone size: NA; V gene: TRBV7-9; D gene: TRBD2; J gene: TRBJ2-2; CDR3 DNA: TGTGCCAGCAGGCGACTAGCGGGGGGGCTAAACACCGGGGAGCTGTTTTTT; CDR3 protein: CASRRLAGGLNTGELFF
clone size: NA; V gene: TRBV10-3; D gene: NA; J gene: TRBJ2-7; CDR3 DNA: TGTGCCATCAGGTCACAGGGTTCGGGCTACGAGCAGTACTTC; CDR3 protein: CAIRSQGSGYEQYF
clone size: NA; V gene: TRBV29-1; D gene: TRBD2; J gene: TRBJ2-1; CDR3 DNA: TGCAGCGTCCTAGCGGGAGTTAATGAGCAGTTCTTC; CDR3 protein: CSVLAGVNEQFF
clone size: NA; V gene: TRBV12-3/TRBV12-4; D gene: NA; J gene: TRBJ1-5; CDR3 DNA: TGTGCCAGCAGGTTATTAGATCAGCCCCAGCATTTT; CDR3 protein: CASRLLDQPQHF
clone size: many; V gene: TRBV29-1; D gene: TRBD1; J gene: TRBJ1-5; CDR3 DNA: TGCAGCGTTGGGACAGGGGCCAATCAGCCCCAGCATTTT; CDR3 protein: CSVGTGANQPQHF
clone size: NA; V gene: TRBV5-6; D gene: NA; J gene: TRBJ2-7; CDR3 DNA: TGTGCCAGCAGCTTGAGACGGAGCGGGTGGGACGAGCAGTACTTC; CDR3 protein: CASSLRRSGWDEQYF
clone size: once; V gene: TRBV7-2; D gene: NA; J gene: TRBJ1-2; CDR3 DNA: TGTGCCAGCAGCTCATACAGGAGTGGCTACACCTTC; CDR3 protein: CASSSYRSGYTF
clone size: once; V gene: TRBV3-1/TRBV3-2; D gene: TRBD1; J gene: TRBJ2-2; CDR3 DNA: TGTGCCAGCACGCCGTCAGGACAGGGCGGCACCGGGGAGCTGTTTTTT; CDR3 protein: CASTPSGQGGTGELFF
clone size: NA; V gene: TRBV7-9; D gene: NA; J gene: TRBJ1-2; CDR3 DNA: TGTGCCAGCAGCTTAGTACCGGGGAGCTATGGCTACACCTTC; CDR3 protein: CASSLVPGSYGYTF
clone size: NA; V gene: TRBV9; D gene: TRBD2; J gene: TRBJ2-2; CDR3 DNA: TGTGCCAGCAGCGTAGAGCCCAGCGGGAGATCCGGGGAGCTGTTTTTT; CDR3 protein: CASSVEPSGRSGELFF
clone size: many; V gene: TRBV9; D gene: TRBD2; J gene: TRBJ2-2; CDR3 DNA: TGTGCCAGCAGCGGCCCGTCTAGCGGGAGGGGGGACACCGGGGAGCTGTTTTTT; CDR3 protein: CASSGPSSGRGDTGELFF
clone size: NA; V gene: TRBV27; D gene: NA; J gene: TRBJ2-1; CDR3 DNA: TGTGCCAGCAGTAAAGATGGCAGACTCTCCTACAATGAGCAGTTCTTC; CDR3 protein: CASSKDGRLSYNEQFF
clone size: NA; V gene: TRBV19; D gene: NA; J gene: TRBJ1-1; CDR3 DNA: TGTGCCAGTAGTATAGGCGGGGGGACGGGCACTGAAGCTTTCTTT; CDR3 protein: CASSIGGGTGTEAFF
clone size: NA; V gene: TRBV20-1; D gene: NA; J gene: TRBJ1-5; CDR3 DNA: TGCAGTGCTAGTCGGGAGAATCAGCCCCAGCATTTT; CDR3 protein: CSASRENQPQHF
clone size: once; V gene: TRBV6-1; D gene: TRBD1; J gene: TRBJ2-5; CDR3 DNA: TGTGCCAGCAGTGCAGAACCGGGACAGGGTGAAGAGACCCAGTACTTC; CDR3 protein: CASSAEPGQGEETQYF
clone size: NA; V gene: TRBV19; D gene: TRBD1; J gene: TRBJ1-5; CDR3 DNA: TGTGCCAGTAGTGTAGCTTCCGGGACAGGGGGTATTTGGGATCAGCCCCAGCATTTT; CDR3 protein: CASSVASGTGGIWDQPQHF
clone size: NA; V gene: TRBV4-1; D gene: NA; J gene: TRBJ1-4; CDR3 DNA: TGCGCCAGCAGCCAAGATCATGGAGGGTTTTCGTTTCGGGAAAAACTGTTTTTT; CDR3 protein: CASSQDHGGFSFREKLFF
clone size: NA; V gene: TRBV10-3; D gene: TRBD2; J gene: TRBJ2-2; CDR3 DNA: TGTGCCATCAGTGATAGCGGGAGAGCCACCGGGGAGCTGTTTTTT; CDR3 protein: CAISDSGRATGELFF
clone size: NA; V gene: TRBV5-4; D gene: TRBD1; J gene: TRBJ1-1; CDR3 DNA: TGTGCCAGCAGCTCGGGACAGCAGAACACTGAAGCTTTCTTT; CDR3 protein: CASSSGQQNTEAFF